A single sample gave rise to the 9 T cell receptor beta chains below, sequenced in a study of Ad26.COV2.S vaccination and SARS-CoV-2 variants. Method: immunoSEQ multiplex PCR; TCRdb's copy keeps in-frame clones and lacks some. The sample holds hundreds of thousands of clones, 90% to 95% seen once. Sequences were derived from peripheral blood, sampled after recovery from COVID-19. The origin of the receptors is a human donor who had recovered from COVID-19.

Note on this clone: At the DNA level, this CDR3 is encoded by other sequences in the same sample as well. V and J are TRBV5-6 and TRBJ2-7; D not certain. The CDR3 spans 11 residues. Germline values: CDR1 SGHDT, CDR2 YYEEEE. Between the trimmed V and J ends, which lost 5 bases and 3 bases, there was a span of 6 bases. CDR3 nucleotides: TGTGCCAGCAGTTACTTCTACGAGCAGTACTTC. This translates into CASSYFYEQYF.

As DNA, the CDR3 is TGTGCCAGCAGCGTAGGGTCGTCAGGACAAGGGCCAGGGCCCCTCCACTTT. It encodes CASSVGSSGQGPGPLHF. The rearrangement uses TRBV9 and TRBJ1-6, with D possibly TRBD1 on 5 matching bases. Germline V CDR1 and CDR2: SGDLS, YYNGEE. The ends were cut back, 0 bases at V and 13 bases at J, with 23 bases in the middle. The CDR3 covers 17 residues.

This rearrangement joins TRBV19 to TRBJ1-1; no firm D call. V was trimmed by 6 bases and J by 0 bases, leaving 11 bases between them. Per germline, CDR1 LNHDA and CDR2 SQIVND (reference sequence). The CDR3 has 14 residues. CDR3 residues: CASSQYPMNTEAFF. The DNA for the CDR3 is TGTGCCAGTAGCCAGTACCCCATGAACACTGAAGCTTTCTTT.

J is TRBJ2-7 and V is TRBV7-9; tentatively, D is TRBD1 or TRBD2 (5 bases each). The CDR3 totals 15 residues. V was shortened by 5 bases and J by 0 bases, with 14 bases between the two germline ends. The germline gives CDR1 SEHNR, CDR2 FQNEAQ (reference sequence). This CDR3 is CASSPRSGSSYEQYF. CDR3 DNA sequence: TGTGCCAGCAGCCCTCGGTCAGGGAGCTCCTACGAGCAGTACTTC.

The V call is TRBV5-4, the J call TRBJ2-7; 7 bases match TRBD2. V was clipped by 9 bases and J by 6 bases; unmatched bases: 12. The CDR3 is 13 residues long. CDR1 is SGHNT, CDR2 YYREEE, per germline (reference sequence). DNA of the CDR3: TGTGCCACCCTCCGGGCCCCGGGGGGCGAGCAGTACTTC. Residues: CATLRAPGGEQYF.

The rearrangement joins TRBV4-1 to TRBJ1-2; TRBD1 matches at 7 bases. The CDR3 is made up of 14 amino acids. CDR1 and CDR2 from the germline V gene are MGHRA and YSYEKL. The V segment lost 4 bases and the J segment 3 bases; nucleotides outside the gene matches: 5. The CDR3 DNA follows: TGCGCCAGCAGCCTTGGACAGGACTACTATGGCTACACCTTC. This translates into CASSLGQDYYGYTF.

The chain joins TRBV6-5 to TRBJ1-2; D not resolved. Germline V gene sequence: CDR1 MNHEY, CDR2 SVGAGI. This CDR3 contains 13 residues. Trimming cost V 2 bases and J 1 base, with 5 bases left between them. CDR3 nucleotides: TGTGCCAGCAGTTACCGGGTTAACTATGGCTACACCTTC. Residues: CASSYRVNYGYTF.

The chain carries TRBV29-1 and TRBJ1-3, with 8 positions matching TRBD1. Unmatched junction bases numbered 11, after V lost 4 bases and J lost 0 bases. Germline CDR1 is SQVTM and CDR2 is ANQGSEA. This CDR3 region has 17 residues. The CDR3: CSVVRQGPSSSGNTIYF. The CDR3 DNA follows: TGCAGCGTTGTCCGACAGGGGCCCTCAAGCTCTGGAAACACCATATATTTT.

This chain's CDR3 is CASSSLGESGDPETQYF. The DNA for the CDR3 is TGTGCCAGCAGCTCCCTGGGGGAATCAGGCGACCCAGAGACCCAGTACTTC. This chain connects TRBV5-6 to TRBJ2-5, with D perhaps assigned TRBD1 or TRBD2 (5 bases each). CDR1 and CDR2 from the germline V gene are SGHDT and YYEEEE. This CDR3 has 17 amino acids. Trimming left V 3 bases short and J 4 bases short, with 22 bases between.